This T cell receptor (beta chain) comes out of a study of blood T cell repertoires in COVID-19. Study-wide background: From T cells, B-cell-depleted T cells, or PBMCs came the material, which was cDNA or gDNA.

Original processing methods: How many nucleated cells were present was estimated from reference gene primer amplification. Sequenced by immunoSEQ multiplex PCR; TCRdb stores in-frame clones only, minus some. That table furnishes V, J and clone size, whereas the DNA furnished D and trimming. The sample has some 16,000 clones; 80% to 90% are singletons. The CDR3 extends over 14 amino acids. Germline V gene sequence: CDR1 SGHNT, CDR2 YYREEE (reference sequence). V was clipped by 4 bases and J by 1 base, with 9 bases between them. Specimen: peripheral blood. The V call is TRBV5-4, the J call TRBJ1-3, with a tentative D call TRBD1 (6 bases). This receptor was obtained from a man aged 80 or over with active COVID-19. The CDR3 DNA follows: TGTGCCAGCAGCGGAACAGGGTCTGGAAACACCATATATTTT. Translation: CASSGTGSGNTIYF.